This TCR beta chain derives from a study of CD8+ T cells in alopecia areata. The study, taken as a whole, reports: Among the 100 top clones, expanded CD8+ clones, like scalp clonality, were significantly decreased by tofacitinib. Many expanded lesional clones persisted in scalp and blood during tofacitinib.

Germline CDR1 reads SGDLS; CDR2 reads YYNGEE. The CDR3 runs to 14 residues. V lost 3 bases, J lost 1 base, and 10 bases lay in between. Documented treatment: oral pan-JAK inhibitor, 5-10 mg twice daily. Turning to this clone: The antigen is not known.

RNA was isolated and reverse transcribed to cDNA, the sequencing template. Using immunoSEQ multiplex PCR, the repertoire was profiled, and TCRdb retains in-frame clones only, with some absent. The sample lists some 190,000 clones; approximately 61% were seen once. The chain employs TRBV9 and TRBJ1-2; D not resolved. This receptor was identified in a human donor with alopecia areata. The specimen comprised CD4+ T cells sorted from blood, sampled at week 24, from a patient treated with tofacitinib. The CDR3 region has the DNA TGTGCCAGCAGCGCGGACCCCATTAACTATGGCTACACCTTC. Amino acids: CASSADPINYGYTF.